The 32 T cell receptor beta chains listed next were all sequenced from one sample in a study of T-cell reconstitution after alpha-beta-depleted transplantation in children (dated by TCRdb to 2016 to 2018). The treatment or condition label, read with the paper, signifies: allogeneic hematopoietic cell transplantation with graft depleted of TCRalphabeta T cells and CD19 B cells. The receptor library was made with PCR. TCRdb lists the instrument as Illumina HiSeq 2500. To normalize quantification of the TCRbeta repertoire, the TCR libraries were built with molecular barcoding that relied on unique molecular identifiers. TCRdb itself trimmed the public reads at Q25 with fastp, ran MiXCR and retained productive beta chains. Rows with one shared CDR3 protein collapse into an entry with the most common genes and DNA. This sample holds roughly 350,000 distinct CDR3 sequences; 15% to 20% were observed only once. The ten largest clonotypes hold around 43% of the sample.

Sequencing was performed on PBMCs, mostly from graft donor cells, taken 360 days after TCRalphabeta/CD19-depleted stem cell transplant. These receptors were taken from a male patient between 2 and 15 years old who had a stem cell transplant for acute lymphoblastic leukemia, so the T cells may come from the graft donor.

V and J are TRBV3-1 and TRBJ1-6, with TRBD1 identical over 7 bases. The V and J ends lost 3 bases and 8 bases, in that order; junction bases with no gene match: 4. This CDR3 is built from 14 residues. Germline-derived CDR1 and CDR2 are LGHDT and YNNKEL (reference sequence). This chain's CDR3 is CASSQRDSYSPLHF. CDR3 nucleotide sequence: TGTGCCAGCAGCCAGAGGGACAGTTATTCACCCCTCCACTTT. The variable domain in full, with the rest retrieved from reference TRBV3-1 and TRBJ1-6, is DTAVSQTPKYLVTQMGNDKSIKCEQNLGHDTMYWYKQDSKKFLKIMFSYNNKELIINETVPNRFSPKSPDKAHLNLHINSLELGDSAVYFCASSQRDSYSPLHFGNGTRLTVT.

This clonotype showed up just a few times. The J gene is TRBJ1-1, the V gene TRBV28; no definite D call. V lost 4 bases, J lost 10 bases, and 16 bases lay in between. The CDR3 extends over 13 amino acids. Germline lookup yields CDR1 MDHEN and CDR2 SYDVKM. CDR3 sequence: CASSSLRIGRAFF. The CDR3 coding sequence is TGTGCCAGCAGTTCCCTCAGGATCGGAAGAGCTTTCTTT.

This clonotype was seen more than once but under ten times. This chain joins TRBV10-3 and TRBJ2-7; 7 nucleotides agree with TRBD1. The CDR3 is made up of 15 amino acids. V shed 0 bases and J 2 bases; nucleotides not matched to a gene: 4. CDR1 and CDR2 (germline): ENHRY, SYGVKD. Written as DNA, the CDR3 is TGTGCCATCAGTGAGTCGTGGACAGGACCCTACGAGCAGTACTTC. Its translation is CAISESWTGPYEQYF.

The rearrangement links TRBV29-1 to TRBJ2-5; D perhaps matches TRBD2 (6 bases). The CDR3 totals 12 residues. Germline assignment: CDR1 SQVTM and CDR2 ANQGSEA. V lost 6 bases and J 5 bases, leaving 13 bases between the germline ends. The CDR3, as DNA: TGCAGCGTGGAGGGCAGGGTGGAGACCCAGTACTTC. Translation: CSVEGRVETQYF.

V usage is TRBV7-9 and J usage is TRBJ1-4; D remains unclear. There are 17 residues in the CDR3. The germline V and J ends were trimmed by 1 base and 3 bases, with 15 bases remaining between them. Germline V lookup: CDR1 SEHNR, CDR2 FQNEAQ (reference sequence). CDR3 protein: CASSLGFGEIANEKLFF. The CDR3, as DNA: TGTGCCAGCAGCTTAGGTTTCGGGGAAATAGCTAATGAAAAACTGTTTTTT.

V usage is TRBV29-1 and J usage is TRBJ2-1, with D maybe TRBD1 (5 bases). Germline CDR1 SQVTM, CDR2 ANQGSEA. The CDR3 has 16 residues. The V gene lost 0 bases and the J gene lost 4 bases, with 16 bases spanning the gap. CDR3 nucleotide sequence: TGCAGCGTTGAAGAGGCAGGGAAATACCCTTACAATGAGCAGTTCTTC. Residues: CSVEEAGKYPYNEQFF.

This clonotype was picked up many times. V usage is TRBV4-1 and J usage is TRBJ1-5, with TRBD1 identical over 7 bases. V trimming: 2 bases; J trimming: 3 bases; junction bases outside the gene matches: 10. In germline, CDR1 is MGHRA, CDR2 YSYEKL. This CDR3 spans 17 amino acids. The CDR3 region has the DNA TGCGCCAGCAGCCAACGGGCAGGGACAGCCCTCAATCAGCCCCAGCATTTT. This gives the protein CASSQRAGTALNQPQHF.

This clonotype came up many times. CDR3 protein: CASSSTLYEQYF. The CDR3 nucleotides are TGTGCCAGCAGTTCCACACTCTACGAGCAGTACTTC. The gene calls are TRBV28 and TRBJ2-7; D call uncertain. The CDR3 runs to 12 residues. Trimming left V 4 bases short and J 3 bases short, with 7 bases between. Germline assignment: CDR1 MDHEN and CDR2 SYDVKM.

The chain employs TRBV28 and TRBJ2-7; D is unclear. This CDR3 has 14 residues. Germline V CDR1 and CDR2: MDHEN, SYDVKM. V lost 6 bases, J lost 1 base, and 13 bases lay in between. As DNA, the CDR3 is TGTGCCAGCAGCCTGGACCTGGGATCCTACGAGCAGTACTTC. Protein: CASSLDLGSYEQYF.

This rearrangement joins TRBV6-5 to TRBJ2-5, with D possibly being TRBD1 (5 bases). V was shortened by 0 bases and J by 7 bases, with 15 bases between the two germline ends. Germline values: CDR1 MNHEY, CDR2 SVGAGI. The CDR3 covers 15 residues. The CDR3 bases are TGTGCCAGCAGTTACTCGAGTCAGGGCCTCGGGACCCAGTACTTC. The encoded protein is CASSYSSQGLGTQYF.

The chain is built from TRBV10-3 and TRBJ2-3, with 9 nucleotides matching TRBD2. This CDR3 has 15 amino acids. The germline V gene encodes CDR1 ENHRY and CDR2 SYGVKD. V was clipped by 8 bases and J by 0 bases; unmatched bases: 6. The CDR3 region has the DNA TGTGCCATCTCCACACTAGCGGGTAGCACAGATACGCAGTATTTT. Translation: CAISTLAGSTDTQYF.

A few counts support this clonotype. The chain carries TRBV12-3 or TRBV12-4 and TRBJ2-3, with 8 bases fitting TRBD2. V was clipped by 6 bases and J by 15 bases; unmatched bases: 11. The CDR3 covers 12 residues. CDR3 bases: TGTGCCAGCAGCCCAGGAGGGACTAGACAATATTTT. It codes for CASSPGGTRQYF.

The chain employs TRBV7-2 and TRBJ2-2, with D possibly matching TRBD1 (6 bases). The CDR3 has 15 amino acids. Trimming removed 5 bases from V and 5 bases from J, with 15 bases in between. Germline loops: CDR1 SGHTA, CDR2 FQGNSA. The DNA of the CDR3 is TGTGCCAGCAGCCCGAGGGCAGGGGAAACCGGGGAGCTGTTTTTT. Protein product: CASSPRAGETGELFF. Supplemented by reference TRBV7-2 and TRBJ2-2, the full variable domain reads GAGVSQSPSNKVTEKGKDVELRCDPISGHTALYWYRQSLGQGLEFLIYFQGNSAPDKSGLPSDRFSAERTGGSVSTLTIQRTQQEDSAVYLCASSPRAGETGELFFGEGSRLTVL.

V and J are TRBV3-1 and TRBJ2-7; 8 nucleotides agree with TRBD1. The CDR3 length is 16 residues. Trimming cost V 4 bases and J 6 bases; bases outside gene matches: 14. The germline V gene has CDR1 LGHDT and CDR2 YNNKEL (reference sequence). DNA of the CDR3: TGTGCCAGCAGCCCCGGCGCGGGACAGGTCTACGTCGAGCAGTACTTC. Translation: CASSPGAGQVYVEQYF.

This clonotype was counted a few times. Here the CDR3 reads CASTGLAGGQSGELFF. CDR3 coding DNA: TGTGCCAGCACCGGACTAGCGGGAGGACAGAGCGGGGAGCTGTTTTTT. This sequence joins TRBV18 and TRBJ2-2; 14 bases fit TRBD2. Germline CDR1 is KGHSH and CDR2 is LQKENI. The CDR3 consists of 16 residues. Trimming at V came to 8 bases and at J to 7 bases, leaving 9 bases not matched to a gene. Full variable domain (missing parts from reference TRBV18 and TRBJ2-2): NAGVMQNPRHLVRRRGQEARLRCSPMKGHSHVYWYRQLPEEGLKFMVYLQKENIIDESGMPKERFSAEFPKEGPSILRIQQVVRGDSAAYFCASTGLAGGQSGELFFGEGSRLTVL.

The CDR3 loop is CASSWDINYEQYF. The CDR3 DNA reads as TGCGCCAGCAGTTGGGACATTAACTACGAGCAGTACTTC. The J gene is TRBJ2-7, the V gene TRBV5-1, with D possibly TRBD1 on 6 matching bases. Trimming removed 5 bases from V and 3 bases from J, with 12 bases in between. Germline assignment: CDR1 SGHRS and CDR2 YFSETQ. The CDR3 is made up of 13 amino acids.

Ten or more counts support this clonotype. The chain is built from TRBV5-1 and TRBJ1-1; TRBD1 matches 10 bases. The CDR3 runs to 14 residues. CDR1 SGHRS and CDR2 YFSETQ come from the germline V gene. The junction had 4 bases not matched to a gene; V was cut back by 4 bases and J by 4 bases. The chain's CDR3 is CASSGRTGGTEAFF. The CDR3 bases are TGCGCCAGCAGCGGAAGGACAGGGGGCACTGAAGCTTTCTTT.

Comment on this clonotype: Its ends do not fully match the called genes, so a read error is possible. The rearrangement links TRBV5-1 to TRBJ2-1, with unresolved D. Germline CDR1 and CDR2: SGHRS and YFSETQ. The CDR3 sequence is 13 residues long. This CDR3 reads CASSLDVSNVQFF. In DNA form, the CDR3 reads TGCGCCAGCAGCTTGGACGTTAGCAATGTGCAGTTCTTC. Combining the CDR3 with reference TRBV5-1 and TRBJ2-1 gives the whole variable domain KAGVTQTPRYLIKTRGQQVTLSCSPISGHRSVSWYQQTPGQGLQFLFEYFSETQRNKGNFPGRFSGRQFSNSRSEMNVSTLELGDSALYLCASSLDVSNVQFFGPGTRLTVL.

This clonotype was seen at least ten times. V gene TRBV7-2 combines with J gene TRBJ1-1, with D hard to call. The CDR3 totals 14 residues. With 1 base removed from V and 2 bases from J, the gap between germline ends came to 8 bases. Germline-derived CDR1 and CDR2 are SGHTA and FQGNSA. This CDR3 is CASSLEGDNTEAFF. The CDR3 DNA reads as TGTGCCAGCAGCTTAGAGGGAGATAACACTGAAGCTTTCTTT.

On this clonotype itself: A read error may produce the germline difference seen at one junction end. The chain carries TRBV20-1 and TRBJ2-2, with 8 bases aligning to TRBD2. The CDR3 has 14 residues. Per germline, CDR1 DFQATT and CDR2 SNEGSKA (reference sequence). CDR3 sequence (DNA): TGCAGTGCCCGGGGGGGGCGCTACACCGGGGAACTGTTTTTT. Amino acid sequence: CSARGGRYTGELFF.

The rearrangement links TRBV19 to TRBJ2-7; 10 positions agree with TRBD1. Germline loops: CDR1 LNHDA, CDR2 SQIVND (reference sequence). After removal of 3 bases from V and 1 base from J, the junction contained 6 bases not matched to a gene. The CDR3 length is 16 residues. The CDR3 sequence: CASSIVGQGVSYEQYF. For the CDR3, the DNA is TGTGCCAGTAGTATCGTCGGACAGGGGGTTTCCTACGAGCAGTACTTC.

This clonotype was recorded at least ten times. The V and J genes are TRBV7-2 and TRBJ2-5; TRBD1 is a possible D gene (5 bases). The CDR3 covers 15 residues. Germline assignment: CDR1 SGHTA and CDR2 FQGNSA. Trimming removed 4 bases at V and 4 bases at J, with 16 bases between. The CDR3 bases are TGTGCCAGCAGCTCTAGAGTAGGGGCACGAGAGACCCAGTACTTC. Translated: CASSSRVGARETQYF.

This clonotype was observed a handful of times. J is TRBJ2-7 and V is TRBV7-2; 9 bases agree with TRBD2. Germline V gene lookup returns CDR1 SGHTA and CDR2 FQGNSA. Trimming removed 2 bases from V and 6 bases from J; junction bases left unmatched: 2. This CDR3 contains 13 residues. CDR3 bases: TGTGCCAGCAGCTTACTAGCGGGAATCGAGCAGTACTTC. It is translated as CASSLLAGIEQYF.

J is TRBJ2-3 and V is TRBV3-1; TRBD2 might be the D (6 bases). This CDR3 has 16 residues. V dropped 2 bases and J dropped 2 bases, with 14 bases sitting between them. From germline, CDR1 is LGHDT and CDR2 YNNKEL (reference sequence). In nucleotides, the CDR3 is TGTGCCAGCAGCCAATGGGGAGGAGCGGCCACAGATACGCAGTATTTT. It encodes CASSQWGGAATDTQYF.

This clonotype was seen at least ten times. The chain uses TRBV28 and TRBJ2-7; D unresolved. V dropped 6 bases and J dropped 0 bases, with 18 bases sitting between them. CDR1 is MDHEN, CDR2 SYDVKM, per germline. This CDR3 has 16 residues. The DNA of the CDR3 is TGTGCCAGCAGCCATGGGCCGACCCCGAGCTCCTACGAGCAGTACTTC. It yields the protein CASSHGPTPSSYEQYF. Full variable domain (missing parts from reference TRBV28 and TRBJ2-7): DVKVTQSSRYLVKRTGEKVFLECVQDMDHENMFWYRQDPGLGLRLIYFSYDVKMKEKGDIPEGYSVSREKKERFSLILESASTNQTSMYLCASSHGPTPSSYEQYFGPGTRLTVT.

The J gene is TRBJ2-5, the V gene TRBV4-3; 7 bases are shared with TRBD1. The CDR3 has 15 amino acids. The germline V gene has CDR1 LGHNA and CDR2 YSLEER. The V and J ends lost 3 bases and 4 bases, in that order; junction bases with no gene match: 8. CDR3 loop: CASSQDNRGGETQYF. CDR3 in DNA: TGCGCCAGCAGCCAGGACAACAGGGGCGGAGAGACCCAGTACTTC.

The CDR3 DNA reads as TGTGCCAGCAGCCCGGGAGTGATTACCCTGGGGGAGCTGTTTTTT. Encoded protein: CASSPGVITLGELFF. V is TRBV5-4 and J is TRBJ2-2, with a tentative D call TRBD2 (6 bases). In germline, CDR1 is SGHNT, CDR2 YYREEE (reference sequence). The CDR3 is 15 residues long. V was shortened by 4 bases and J by 8 bases, with 18 bases between the two germline ends.

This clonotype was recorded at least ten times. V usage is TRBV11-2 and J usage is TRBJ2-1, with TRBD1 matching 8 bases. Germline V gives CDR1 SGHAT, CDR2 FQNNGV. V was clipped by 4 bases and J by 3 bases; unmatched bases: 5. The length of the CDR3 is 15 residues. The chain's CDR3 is CASSSGGPFYNEQFF. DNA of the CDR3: TGTGCCAGCAGCTCAGGGGGCCCCTTCTACAATGAGCAGTTCTTC.

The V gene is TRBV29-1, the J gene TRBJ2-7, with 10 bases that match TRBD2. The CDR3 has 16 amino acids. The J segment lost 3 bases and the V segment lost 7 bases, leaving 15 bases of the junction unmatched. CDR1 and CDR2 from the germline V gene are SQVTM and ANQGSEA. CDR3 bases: TGCAGCGCAACTAGGACTAGCGGCCCAGTCTTCTACGAGCAGTACTTC. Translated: CSATRTSGPVFYEQYF.

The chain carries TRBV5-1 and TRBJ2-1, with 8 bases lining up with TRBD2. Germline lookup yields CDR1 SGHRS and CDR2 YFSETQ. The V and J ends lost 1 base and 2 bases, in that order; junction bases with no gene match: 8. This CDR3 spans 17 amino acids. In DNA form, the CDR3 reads TGCGCCAGCAGCTTGTCGGTAGCGGGACTGACCTACAATGAGCAGTTCTTC. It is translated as CASSLSVAGLTYNEQFF.

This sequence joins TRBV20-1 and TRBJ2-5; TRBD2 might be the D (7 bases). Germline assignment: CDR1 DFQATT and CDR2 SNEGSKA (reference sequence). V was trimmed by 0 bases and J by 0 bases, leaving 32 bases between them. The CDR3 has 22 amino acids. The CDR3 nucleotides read TGCAGTGCTAGAGATGAATCTGTTTGGGCACAGGGAGGGCCAGGTTACCAAGAGACCCAGTACTTC. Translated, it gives CSARDESVWAQGGPGYQETQYF.

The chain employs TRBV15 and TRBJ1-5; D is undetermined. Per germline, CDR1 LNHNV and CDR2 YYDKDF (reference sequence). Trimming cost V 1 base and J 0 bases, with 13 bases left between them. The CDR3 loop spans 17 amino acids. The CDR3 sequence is CATSRVIKVTSNQPQHF. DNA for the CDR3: TGTGCCACCAGCAGAGTTATAAAGGTTACTAGCAATCAGCCCCAGCATTTT.